There are many counts of the clone carrying this T cell receptor (beta chain). Antigen specificity is unknown. V was pared by 1 base and J by 0 bases, with 7 bases between. Germline values: CDR1 LGHNA, CDR2 YNFKEQ. This CDR3 region has 15 residues. Library preparation for TCR beta used quantitative 5'-RACE with molecular barcodes. TCRdb itself ran the 5' RACE reads through MiXCR, one entry per CDR3 protein. The sample includes 250,000 or so distinct CDR3 sequences, 15% to 20% seen only once; the top ten take around 33%. The data derive from a study of CD8 T cells in ankylosing spondylitis. Regarding the study as a whole: Among TCR beta sequences, a motif of roughly 8 highly homologous variants appeared characteristic of ankylosing spondylitis blood. Some motif variants were previously reported in reactive arthritis synovial fluid and blood. Reported data indicate significant enrichment of disease-linked clones within matched ankylosing spondylitis synovial fluid.

V is TRBV4-2 and J is TRBJ2-1; no firm D call. Source material: blood, either unsorted or a sorted T cell fraction (not recorded which). This receptor was obtained from a male donor with ankylosing spondylitis or in good health (not recorded which). This chain's CDR3 is CASSQVPSSYNEQFF. In DNA form, the CDR3 reads TGTGCCAGCAGCCAAGTACCCAGCTCCTACAATGAGCAGTTCTTC.